A selection of T cell receptor beta chains follows, all from one sample in a study of blood T cell repertoires in COVID-19. Here immunoSEQ multiplex PCR was the method, and the copy in TCRdb shows in-frame clones only, minus some. The sample carries about 250,000 clones, about 80% recorded once. What was sequenced was PBMCs or T cells enriched from blood (not recorded which). All receptors come from a woman in her thirties or forties who had been exposed to COVID-19. Each CDR3 is given with its conserved first and last residue. D genes are given only for firm matches. The size entry is marked missing in some rows and otherwise reads once, few, many or a size class.

clone size,J gene,D gene,V gene,CDR3 DNA,CDR3 protein
few,TRBJ2-7,NA,TRBV4-2,TGTGCCAGCAGTCGCATACAGGGCGGAACCTACGAGCAGTACTTC,CASSRIQGGTYEQYF
once,TRBJ2-1,TRBD2,TRBV28,TGTGCCAGCAGTTTATTCCAGGGTAGGCGGCGGGGGGTCAGCTCCTACAATGAGCAGTTCTTC,CASSLFQGRRRGVSSYNEQFF
NA,TRBJ1-1,TRBD1,TRBV4-1,TGCGCCAGCAGCCAAGTAAGGGCAGGGGGGTCTGAAGCTTTCTTT,CASSQVRAGGSEAFF
NA,TRBJ1-2,NA,TRBV18,TGTGCCAGCTCACTCGACAAGAACTATGGCTACACCTTC,CASSLDKNYGYTF
NA,TRBJ2-3,TRBD1,TRBV19,TGTGCCAGTAGTACTCTCCAGGGGGCGCTTGGAAATACGCAGTATTTT,CASSTLQGALGNTQYF
NA,TRBJ2-3,TRBD2,TRBV9,TGTGCCAGCAGCGTAGAGGGCGGGGGGGCATCCGATACGCAGTATTTT,CASSVEGGGASDTQYF
NA,TRBJ1-1,TRBD1,TRBV3-1/TRBV3-2,TGTGCCAGCAGTCTTGCAGGGGGCCGCGGCACTGAAGCTTTCTTT,CASSLAGGRGTEAFF
NA,TRBJ2-4,TRBD2,TRBV4-1,TGCGCCAGCAGCCAGATGGGCGGGGGGCACCAAGGGTACATTCAGTACTTC,CASSQMGGGHQGYIQYF
NA,TRBJ2-2,TRBD2,TRBV5-1,TGCGCCAGCAGCTTGGAGGCTAGCGGGGGGTACACCGGGGAGCTGTTTTTT,CASSLEASGGYTGELFF
few,TRBJ2-7,TRBD1,TRBV27,TGTGCCAGTAGGGACAGGGCGACCTACGAGCAGTACTTC,CASRDRATYEQYF
NA,TRBJ1-2,TRBD1,TRBV19,TGTGCCAGTAGTCCACCGGGGGACAGGAACTATGGCTACACCTTC,CASSPPGDRNYGYTF
few,TRBJ1-1,NA,TRBV7-9,TGTGCCAGCAGCTTAGCAGGGGGTGGGAACACTGAAGCTTTCTTT,CASSLAGGGNTEAFF
NA,TRBJ1-1,TRBD1,TRBV3-1/TRBV3-2,TGTGCCAGCAGCCAATTGGGGACAGGGGGGACTGAAGCTTTCTTT,CASSQLGTGGTEAFF
NA,TRBJ1-3,NA,TRBV7-8,TGTGCCAGCAGCTTAAATCCGGGGGAAAGGTCTGGAAACACCATATATTTT,CASSLNPGERSGNTIYF
NA,TRBJ2-3,NA,TRBV12-3/TRBV12-4,TGTGCCAGCATCTCGTTGGGGGGTACGCAGTATTTT,CASISLGGTQYF
once,TRBJ2-1,NA,TRBV20-1,TGCAGTGCTCGACAGCCCAATGAGCAGTTCTTC,CSARQPNEQFF
once,TRBJ1-1,NA,TRBV18,TGTGCCAGCTCACCGCAAGACTCAACCTTGAACACTGAAGCTTTCTTT,CASSPQDSTLNTEAFF
NA,TRBJ2-7,NA,TRBV13,TGTGCCAGCAGCTTAGTCGGCAGGGAACATGGCAACGAGCAGTACTTC,CASSLVGREHGNEQYF
few,TRBJ1-2,NA,TRBV30,TGTGCCTGGATGAGGGATGTCTATGGCTACACCTTC,CAWMRDVYGYTF
once,TRBJ1-1,NA,TRBV7-9,TGTGCCAGCAGGCAAATCCAGGGAAACACTGAAGCTTTCTTT,CASRQIQGNTEAFF
NA,TRBJ2-7,NA,TRBV5-4,TGTGCCAGCAGCTTGGCCCTTCGTTCGGGAGAGCAGTACTTC,CASSLALRSGEQYF
NA,TRBJ1-2,NA,TRBV5-6,TGTGCCAGCGGTTTTTCCGGGACATTCCCCAACTATGGCTACACCTTC,CASGFSGTFPNYGYTF
NA,TRBJ1-1,TRBD1,TRBV19,TGTGCCAGTAGTATCGGACAGGTTGAAGCTTTCTTT,CASSIGQVEAFF
NA,TRBJ1-1,TRBD1,TRBV14,TGTGCCAGCAGCGACCCCGGGACAGGACCCACTGAAGCTTTCTTT,CASSDPGTGPTEAFF
few,TRBJ1-1,NA,TRBV7-3,TGTGCCAGCAGCCCAATCGGGGGAACTGAAGCTTTCTTT,CASSPIGGTEAFF
NA,TRBJ2-3,NA,TRBV15,TGTGCCACCAAATCGAGGTCGGCGGTAACAGATACGCAGTATTTT,CATKSRSAVTDTQYF
NA,TRBJ2-5,TRBD1,TRBV5-4,TGTGCCAGCAGCTTGGGTTTCGGGACAGGACAAGAGACCCAGTACTTC,CASSLGFGTGQETQYF
NA,TRBJ1-6,TRBD1,TRBV19,TGTGCCACCCGGCTCAGACAGGGAAATTCACCCCTCCACTTT,CATRLRQGNSPLHF
once,TRBJ1-5,TRBD1,TRBV29-1,TGCAGCGCCGGAGGACAGGGCAATCAGCCCCAGCATTTT,CSAGGQGNQPQHF
NA,TRBJ2-3,TRBD2,TRBV4-2,TGTGCCAGCAGCCAAGTCGGGGGGAACACAGATACGCAGTATTTT,CASSQVGGNTDTQYF
NA,TRBJ1-5,NA,TRBV6-2/TRBV6-3,TGTGCCAGCAGCCCGGGGGGGAGCTTGCAGCCCCAGCATTTT,CASSPGGSLQPQHF
NA,TRBJ1-6,NA,TRBV7-9,TGTGCCAGCAGCTTGGACAGTAATTCACCCCTCCACTTT,CASSLDSNSPLHF
NA,TRBJ2-5,NA,TRBV11-1,TGTGCCAGCAGCGTCAGGGGCTTCCAAGAGACCCAGTACTTC,CASSVRGFQETQYF
NA,TRBJ2-1,TRBD2,TRBV6-2/TRBV6-3,TGTGCCAGCAGTACTCGGACTAGCGGTTTCTACAATGAGCAGTTCTTC,CASSTRTSGFYNEQFF
NA,TRBJ2-5,TRBD2,TRBV5-1,TGCGCCAGCAGCTTTAGCGGGGGTAAAGAAGAGACCCAGTACTTC,CASSFSGGKEETQYF
NA,TRBJ2-3,NA,TRBV11-2,TGTGCCAGCAGCTTAGATAGGGCCCCGGGATCAGATACGCAGTATTTT,CASSLDRAPGSDTQYF
NA,TRBJ2-3,NA,TRBV5-4,TGTGCCAGCAGCTTGACAGTCCGAGACACAGATACGCAGTATTTT,CASSLTVRDTDTQYF
NA,TRBJ1-3,NA,TRBV3-1/TRBV3-2,TGTGCCAGCAGCCAGACGGGGAGCTCTGGAAACACCATATATTTT,CASSQTGSSGNTIYF
NA,TRBJ2-2,NA,TRBV27,TGTGCCAGCAGTTTAAGGGCAGGGGCTATGAGACTCAACACCGGGGAGCTGTTTTTT,CASSLRAGAMRLNTGELFF
NA,TRBJ2-5,TRBD1,TRBV5-1,TGCGCCAGCAGCTTGGCCGGCGTAGCGACAGGGGGAGAGACCCAGTACTTC,CASSLAGVATGGETQYF
NA,TRBJ1-1,NA,TRBV6-6,TGTGCCAGCAGTCAAAACATGAACACTGAAGCTTTCTTT,CASSQNMNTEAFF
NA,TRBJ2-2,NA,TRBV23-1,TGCGCCAGCAGTCTTTCCCTCCCCCCAGAGAACACCGGGGAGCTGTTTTTT,CASSLSLPPENTGELFF
NA,TRBJ2-3,TRBD2,TRBV9,TGTGCCAGCAGCGTAGGTGGCGGGGGGGCCACAGATACGCAGTATTTT,CASSVGGGGATDTQYF